Here is one T cell receptor (beta chain) with its context. These data originate in a study of PD-1 and CTLA-4 blockade in melanoma. Germline CDR1 MNHEY, CDR2 SVGAGI. The trim removed 6 bases at V and 2 bases at J, leaving 9 bases unmatched. CDR3 length: 15 amino acids. Measured with immunoSEQ multiplex PCR; TCRdb has only the in-frame clones, and not every one. Of about 21,000 clones in the sample, around 88% were seen once. The rearrangement uses TRBV6-5 and TRBJ2-7; 8 bases map to TRBD1. The source material was CD8+ T cells from peripheral blood, sampled before anti-PD-1 treatment. The clonotype comes from a human donor with melanoma. The CDR3 DNA reads TGTGCCAGCAGCCGTTGGACAGGGACCCCCTACGAGCAGTACTTC. Translated: CASSRWTGTPYEQYF.